Below are 32 T cell receptor beta chains sequenced from a single sample in a study of tumor and adjacent non-tumor tissue in lung cancer (dated by TCRdb to 2016 to 2019). RNA was extracted from bulk unsorted tissue and checked for quality with a NanoDrop ND-1000 and an Agilent 2100. For the normal lung samples, distant non-tumor tissue was collected more than 3 cm away from the tumor edge. Library generation was performed with multiplex PCR. Reads for this sample came from an Illumina HiSeq 2500. TCRbeta libraries were constructed through three rounds of nested PCR with primers (Table S4) according to protocols adapted from ARM-PCR. TCRdb reprocessing: public reads trimmed at Q25 with fastp, clones called with MiXCR, in-frame beta chains kept. Each CDR3 protein appears once, grouped with its most common genes and DNA. The sample data list about 67,000 distinct CDR3 sequences, and roughly 77% of these were observed just once. Together, the top ten hold less than 50% of the sample.

The sample comprised distant non-tumor lung tissue. The receptors shown here come from a man aged 60 to 75 with non-small cell lung cancer.

The gene calls are TRBV7-9 and TRBJ1-4, with no clear D. Germline V gives CDR1 SEHNR, CDR2 FQNEAQ (reference sequence). V was cut by 7 bases and J by 4 bases, with 16 bases left in between. The CDR3 runs to 15 residues. The CDR3 sequence: CASIRSLSINEKLFF. The CDR3 DNA follows: TGTGCCAGCATTCGGTCCCTTTCAATTAATGAAAAACTGTTTTTT.

Remarks on this clonotype: One junction end disagrees with the germline gene, perhaps due to a read error. The chain recombines TRBV6-2 or TRBV6-3 with TRBJ2-5, with 8 bases matching TRBD2. This CDR3 has 13 residues. Per germline, CDR1 MNHEY and CDR2 SVGEGT. CDR3 DNA: TGTGCCAGCGGCCCTACTAGCGGAGAGACCCAGCACTTC. Protein product: CASGPTSGETQHF.

Comment on this clonotype: The junction departs from germline at one end; a sequencing error may be responsible. The chain recombines TRBV5-4 with TRBJ2-3; D possibly corresponds to TRBD2 (5 bases). Germline-derived CDR1 and CDR2 are SGHNT and YYREEE (reference sequence). This CDR3 has 16 amino acids. The CDR3 bases are TGTGACAGCAGCCCTATCGAAAGGGAGCCAGGAGATACGCAGTATTTT. Encoded protein: CDSSPIEREPGDTQYF. The full variable domain, its missing parts supplied by reference TRBV5-4 and TRBJ2-3, is ETGVTQSPTHLIKTRGQQVTLRCSSQSGHNTVSWYQQALGQGPQFIFQYYREEENGRGNFPPRFSGLQFPNYSSELNVNALELDDSALYLCDSSPIEREPGDTQYFGPGTRLTVL.

This clonotype showed up just a few times. Compared with germline, one end of the junction differs, possibly owing to a read error. V gene TRBV29-1 combines with J gene TRBJ2-1, with D possibly called TRBD1 or TRBD2 (7 bases each). Per germline, CDR1 SQVTM and CDR2 ANQGSEA. The CDR3 loop spans 13 amino acids. CDR3 protein: CSAGTGDYNRQFF. CDR3 nucleotide sequence: TGCAGCGCTGGAACAGGGGACTACAATAGGCAGTTTTTC.

A word on this clonotype: Lacking the conserved final phenylalanine or tryptophan, this CDR3 likely reflects a read error. The genes are TRBV11-1 and TRBJ2-1, with 12 bases matching TRBD2. CDR1 SGHAT and CDR2 FQDESV come from the germline V gene (reference sequence). The CDR3 consists of 15 residues. The DNA for the CDR3 is TGTGGCAGCAGCCTGTGGACTAGCGGGAACAATAAGCAGTTCTAC. Its protein product is CGSSLWTSGNNKQFY.

About this clonotype: One junction end does not reproduce the germline sequence, and a read error may be involved. This sequence joins TRBV11-2 and TRBJ2-7; tentative D call: TRBD1 (5 bases). The CDR3 has 15 amino acids. Per germline, CDR1 SGHAT and CDR2 FQNNGV. The chain's CDR3 is CDSSLVLDTFYEQYF. CDR3 bases: TGTGACAGCAGCTTAGTCTTGGACACCTTTTACGAGCAGTACTTC.

This clonotype was observed a few times. This may arise from a read error, as a much more abundant clone is one base away. V usage is TRBV5-1 and J usage is TRBJ2-1; the match to TRBD1 covers 8 bases. The trim removed 0 bases at V and 6 bases at J, leaving 5 bases unmatched. This CDR3 is 15 amino acids long. Germline V gene data show CDR1 as SGHRS and CDR2 as YFSETQ. This CDR3 is CASSLDGQGVNEQFF. Written as DNA, the CDR3 is TGCGCCAGCAGCTTGGATGGACAGGGAGTCAATGAGCAGTTCTTC.

The chain recombines TRBV5-5 with TRBJ2-3; maybe TRBD2 (5 bases). The germline V gene encodes CDR1 SGHKS and CDR2 YYEKEE (reference sequence). The V end lost 4 bases, the J end lost 8 bases, and 20 bases lay between the germline ends. This CDR3 is built from 15 residues. The CDR3 DNA reads TGTGCCAGCAGCCGGTGGGGTGAGCGGCCAATTACGCAGTATTTT. Translation: CASSRWGERPITQYF.

With regard to this clonotype: This clone may be a read error of a much larger clone one base away. The chain links TRBV6-4 to TRBJ2-1, with TRBD2 identical over 14 bases. This CDR3 is 15 amino acids long. The J segment lost 7 bases and the V segment lost 2 bases, leaving 1 base of the junction unmatched. CDR1 and CDR2 (germline): MRHNA, SNTAGT. CDR3: CASSDGTSGRNEQFF. CDR3 bases: TGTGCCAGCAGTGACGGGACTAGCGGGAGAAATGAGCAGTTCTTC.

Comments on this clonotype: The junction shows a germline mismatch at one end, possibly a read error. This rearrangement joins TRBV6-5 to TRBJ2-7; D is uncertain. CDR1 MNHEY and CDR2 SVGAGI come from the germline V gene. This CDR3 has 14 residues. CDR3: CASSYERSSYEQYF. In DNA form, the CDR3 reads TGTGCCAGTAGTTACGAAAGGAGCTCCTACGAGCAGTACTTC.

This clonotype came up a few times. A clone one base away is much larger, so this may be a read error. The rearrangement uses TRBV28 and TRBJ1-1, with TRBD1 identical over 9 bases. V lost 4 bases and J lost 4; bases outside the gene matches: 4. Germline CDR1 reads MDHEN; CDR2 reads SYDVKM. The CDR3 is 14 amino acids. The CDR3 spells CASSSGTGLTEAFF. The CDR3 nucleotides are TGTGCCAGCAGTTCCGGGACAGGGCTCACTGAAGCTTTCTTT.

In this sample, this clonotype turned up many times. This chain links TRBV4-1 with TRBJ2-7, with TRBD1 as a possible D gene (6 bases). V was shortened by 0 bases and J by 7 bases, with 22 bases between the two germline ends. The CDR3 contains 17 residues. Germline CDR1 MGHRA, CDR2 YSYEKL. The CDR3 DNA follows: TGCGCCAGCAGCCAAGAGGGGGCCGGCTCCCCTCTAATTGAGCAGTACTTC. Protein sequence: CASSQEGAGSPLIEQYF.

In regard to this clonotype: Germline and junction disagree at one end, which may indicate a read error. CDR3 sequence: CVSTSGCTEAFF. In nucleotides, the CDR3 is TGTGTCAGCACCTCAGGGTGCACTGAAGCTTTCTTT. The V gene is TRBV6-1, the J gene TRBJ1-1; tentative D call: TRBD1 (5 bases). The CDR3 runs to 12 residues. Germline CDR1 and CDR2: MNHNS and SASEGT.

As for this clonotype: Relative to the germline gene, one junction end is altered; a read error may explain this. The chain employs TRBV11-1 and TRBJ2-2; 7 positions agree with TRBD1. The CDR3 length is 14 residues. The germline gives CDR1 SGHAT, CDR2 FQDESV (reference sequence). The CDR3 DNA reads as TGTGCCAGCAACTATACTAGTGGCACAGGGGAGCTACTTTTT. As protein: CASNYTSGTGELLF.

On this clonotype itself: The junction departs from germline at one end; a sequencing error may be responsible. The rearrangement uses TRBV29-1 and TRBJ2-5; the match to TRBD2 covers 7 bases. Per germline, CDR1 SQVTM and CDR2 ANQGSEA. This CDR3 has 15 residues. CDR3 sequence reads: CSVLSWASGQETQYF. As DNA, the CDR3 is TGTAGCGTCCTCTCCTGGGCTAGCGGACAAGAGACCCAGTACTTC.

This clonotype was picked up one time. One junction end does not reproduce the germline sequence, and a read error may be involved. The chain recombines TRBV6-2 or TRBV6-3 with TRBJ2-5; possible D gene TRBD1, 6 bases. CDR1 and CDR2 from the germline V gene are MNHEY and SVGEGT. This CDR3 spans 18 amino acids. CDR3: CASSYSSIPEQGFETHYF. CDR3 DNA sequence: TGTGCCAGCAGTTACTCGAGCATCCCGGAACAGGGATTCGAGACCCACTACTTC.

This clonotype has only one observation. A much bigger clone sits one base away, suggesting this may be a read error. The rearrangement joins TRBV28 to TRBJ2-7; D uncertain. The germline CDR1 and CDR2 sequences are MDHEN and SYDVKM. CDR3 length: 15 amino acids. DNA for the CDR3: TGTGCCAGCAGTGTTCCCGGGCTACTCTCCTACGAGCATTACTTC. It is translated as CASSVPGLLSYEHYF.

This clonotype was detected only once. This may stem from a read error, because a much larger clone lies one nucleotide away. J is TRBJ1-1 and V is TRBV7-9; 9 bases fit TRBD1. Per the germline V gene, CDR1 is SEHNR and CDR2 is FQNEAQ (reference sequence). The V and J ends lost 7 bases and 4 bases, in that order; junction bases with no gene match: 7. This CDR3 has 14 amino acids. CDR3 amino acids: CASTLLTGGTEAFF. The CDR3 DNA follows: TGTGCCAGCACCCTCTTGACAGGGGGCACTGAAGCTTTCTTT.

A single count supports this clonotype. It is likely a read error, because the conserved phenylalanine at the end of the CDR3 is missing. J is TRBJ2-3 and V is TRBV5-4, with no clear D. The length of the CDR3 is 14 residues. The ends were cut back, 4 bases at V and 5 bases at J, with 14 bases in the middle. In germline, CDR1 is SGHNT, CDR2 YYREEE (reference sequence). CDR3 region: CASSQQTTVDTQYS. The CDR3 nucleotides are TGTGCCAGCAGCCAACAAACTACCGTAGATACGCAGTATTCT.

To note about this clonotype: The conserved closing phenylalanine or tryptophan is absent in this CDR3, likely reflecting a read error. The V and J genes are TRBV6-1 and TRBJ2-5; D possibly matches TRBD1 or TRBD2 (5 bases each). This CDR3 has 14 residues. Trimming took 5 bases from V and 2 from J, leaving 12 bases between them. The germline V gene encodes CDR1 MNHNS and CDR2 SASEGT. In nucleotides, the CDR3 is TGTGCCAGCAGTTTCAGGGACGGGCAAGAGACCCAGTACCTC. Protein sequence: CASSFRDGQETQYL.

Regarding this clonotype: One end of the junction varies from germline; a read error may be responsible. The chain combines TRBV28 with TRBJ2-2, with D tentatively TRBD1 (6 bases). Looked up from germline, CDR1 is MDHEN and CDR2 is SYDVKM. There are 16 residues in the CDR3. CDR3 sequence reads: CASSSLRAGETGELFF. As DNA, the CDR3 is TGTGCCAGTAGTTCGCTCAGGGCAGGGGAGACCGGGGAGCTGTTTTTT.

About this clonotype itself: One end of the junction is discordant with germline, which a read error may explain. This chain joins TRBV29-1 and TRBJ1-1, with 7 bases aligning to TRBD1. CDR1 and CDR2 from the germline V gene are SQVTM and ANQGSEA. The length of the CDR3 is 13 residues. CDR3 loop: CSAPAGGDTEDFF. The CDR3 DNA follows: TGCAGCGCCCCGGCAGGGGGGGACACTGAAGATTTCTTC.

Remarks on this clonotype: The junction departs from germline at one end; a sequencing error may be responsible. The CDR3 DNA reads as TGTACCAGCAGTCAGGCAGTGAACACTGAAGCTTTCTTT. It translates to CTSSQAVNTEAFF. The J gene is TRBJ1-1, the V gene TRBV7-9; D remains unclear. CDR1 and CDR2 from the germline V gene are SEHNR and FQNEAQ (reference sequence). The CDR3 has 13 amino acids.

The chain carries TRBV6-1 and TRBJ1-3; TRBD1 agrees at 9 bases. The CDR3 sequence is 15 residues long. The ends lost 6 bases at V and 1 base at J; junction bases unmatched: 4. Germline CDR1 and CDR2: MNHNS and SASEGT. CDR3 in amino acids: CASSAGTGSGNTIYF. In DNA form, the CDR3 reads TGTGCCAGCAGCGCCGGGACAGGGTCTGGAAACACCATATATTTT.

Note on this clonotype: It may be a read error: a sequence one base away is much more abundant. The V and J genes are TRBV12-3 or TRBV12-4 and TRBJ1-3; 7 nucleotides align to TRBD1. This CDR3 contains 18 residues. V trimming: 7 bases; J trimming: 0 bases; junction bases outside the gene matches: 15. The CDR3 bases are TGTGCCAGCACCCCGGACAGGCGGAGTTCCTACTCTGGAAACACCATATATTTT. Its protein is CASTPDRRSSYSGNTIYF.

This clonotype was observed a single time. Its ends do not fully match the called genes, so a read error is possible. The rearrangement joins TRBV5-5 to TRBJ2-3; D might be TRBD2 (5 bases). CDR1 is SGHKS and CDR2 is YYEKEE in the germline V gene (reference sequence). CDR3 length equals 15 residues. This CDR3 reads CPSSRWGERPDTHYF. In DNA form, the CDR3 reads TGTCCCAGCAGCCGGTGGGGAGAGCGGCCGGATACGCATTATTTT.

Points on this clonotype: One end of the junction varies from germline; a read error may be responsible. The J gene is TRBJ2-4, the V gene TRBV14; TRBD2 matches 10 bases. The V gene's germline CDR1 is SGHDN and CDR2 FVKESK. The CDR3 has 17 residues. DNA for the CDR3: TGTGCCAGCAGCCAAGATCATCTAGCGGGAGTTGGAAACATTCAGCACTTC. It codes for CASSQDHLAGVGNIQHF.

Concerning this clonotype: Sequence at one end of the junction differs from germline and may be a read error. The chain links TRBV29-1 to TRBJ2-3, with a possible D match to TRBD2 (5 bases). The CDR3 is made up of 13 amino acids. Germline V lookup: CDR1 SQVTM, CDR2 ANQGSEA. The CDR3 spells CSVGVRVADTQYF. The CDR3 nucleotides are TGCAGTGTCGGAGTGCGGGTTGCAGATACGCAGTACTTT.

As concerns this clonotype: It may be a read error: a sequence one base away is much more abundant. The gene calls are TRBV7-9 and TRBJ2-3, with D perhaps TRBD1 (6 bases). The germline V gene encodes CDR1 SEHNR and CDR2 FQNEAQ (reference sequence). The CDR3 loop spans 15 amino acids. CDR3 protein: CANSPTSQRTDTQFF. The CDR3 coding sequence is TGTGCCAACAGCCCAACCTCACAGAGGACAGATACGCAGTTTTTT.

This clonotype was recorded at least ten times. The chain carries TRBV20-1 and TRBJ1-6; perhaps TRBD1 as D (5 bases). Germline assignment: CDR1 DFQATT and CDR2 SNEGSKA (reference sequence). Trimming removed 3 bases at V and 9 bases at J, with 12 bases between. This CDR3 comprises 13 residues. The CDR3 region has the DNA TGCAGTGCTAGTAATCAGGGATCTTCACCCCTCCACTTT. It specifies CSASNQGSSPLHF.

The chain links TRBV12-3 or TRBV12-4 to TRBJ2-5; D is perhaps TRBD1 (6 bases). CDR3 size: 15 residues. V lost 10 bases and J 4 bases, leaving 22 bases between the germline ends. CDR3 sequence: CATIQGQHWGETQYF. The CDR3 DNA reads TGTGCCACCATCCAAGGACAGCATTGGGGAGAGACCCAGTACTTC.

This clonotype has ten or more counts. V is TRBV6-1 and J is TRBJ2-3; D not resolved. The length of the CDR3 is 13 residues. CDR1 is MNHNS and CDR2 is SASEGT in the germline V gene. V lost 2 bases to trimming and J lost 2 bases, with 5 bases between them. CDR3 amino acids: CASSETFTDTQYF. CDR3 bases: TGTGCCAGCAGTGAAACTTTCACAGATACGCAGTATTTT.